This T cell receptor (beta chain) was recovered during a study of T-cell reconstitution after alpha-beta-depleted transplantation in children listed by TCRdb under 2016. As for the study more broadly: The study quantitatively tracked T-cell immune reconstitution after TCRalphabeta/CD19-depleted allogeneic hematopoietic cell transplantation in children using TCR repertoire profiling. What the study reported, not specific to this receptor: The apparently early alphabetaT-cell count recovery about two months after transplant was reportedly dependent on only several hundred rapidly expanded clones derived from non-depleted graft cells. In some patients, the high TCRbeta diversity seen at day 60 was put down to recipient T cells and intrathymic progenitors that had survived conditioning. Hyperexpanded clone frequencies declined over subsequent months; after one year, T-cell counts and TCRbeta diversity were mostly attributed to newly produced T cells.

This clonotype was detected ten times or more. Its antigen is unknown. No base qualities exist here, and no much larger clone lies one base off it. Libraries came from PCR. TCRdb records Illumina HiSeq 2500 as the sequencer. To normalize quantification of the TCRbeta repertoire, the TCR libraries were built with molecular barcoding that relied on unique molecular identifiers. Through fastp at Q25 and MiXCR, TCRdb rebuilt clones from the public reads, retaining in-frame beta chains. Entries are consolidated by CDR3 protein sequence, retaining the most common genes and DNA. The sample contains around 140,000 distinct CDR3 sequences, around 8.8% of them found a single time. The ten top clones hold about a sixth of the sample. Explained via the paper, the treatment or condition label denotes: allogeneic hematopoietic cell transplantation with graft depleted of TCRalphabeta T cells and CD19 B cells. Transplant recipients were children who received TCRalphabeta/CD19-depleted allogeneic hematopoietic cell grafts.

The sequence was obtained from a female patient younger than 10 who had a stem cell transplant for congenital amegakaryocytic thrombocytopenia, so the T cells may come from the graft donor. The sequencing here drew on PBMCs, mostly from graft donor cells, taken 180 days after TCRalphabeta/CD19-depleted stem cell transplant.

The DNA reads as follows: TGCAGTGCTAGGGATGGGTTGGGAAGCTATGGCTACACCTTC. Translated, this is CSARDGLGSYGYTF. The rearrangement combines TRBV20-1 with TRBJ1-2, with no confident D gene call. Taken from the germline V gene (reference sequence), the CDR1 and CDR2 loops are DFQATT and SNEGSKA. Relative to germline, V is 3 bases shorter and J is 4 bases shorter, with 15 bases between their ends. Its CDR3 holds 14 amino acids, cysteine through phenylalanine. Only the CDR3 DNA is retained, 42 bases long and in frame from the first base.